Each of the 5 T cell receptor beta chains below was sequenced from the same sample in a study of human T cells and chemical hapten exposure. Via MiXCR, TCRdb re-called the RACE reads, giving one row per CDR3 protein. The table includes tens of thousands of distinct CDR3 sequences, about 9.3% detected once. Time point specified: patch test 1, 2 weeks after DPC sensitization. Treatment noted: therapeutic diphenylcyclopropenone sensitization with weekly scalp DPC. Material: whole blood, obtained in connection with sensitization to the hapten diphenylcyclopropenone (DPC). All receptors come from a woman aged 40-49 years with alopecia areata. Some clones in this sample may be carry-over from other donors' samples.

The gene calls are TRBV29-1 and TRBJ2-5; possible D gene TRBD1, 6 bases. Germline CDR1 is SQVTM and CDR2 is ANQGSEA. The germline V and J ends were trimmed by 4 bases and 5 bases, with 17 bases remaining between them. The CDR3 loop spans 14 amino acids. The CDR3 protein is CSVVWDNHGETQYF. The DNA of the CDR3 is TGCAGCGTTGTATGGGACAACCACGGCGAGACCCAGTACTTC.

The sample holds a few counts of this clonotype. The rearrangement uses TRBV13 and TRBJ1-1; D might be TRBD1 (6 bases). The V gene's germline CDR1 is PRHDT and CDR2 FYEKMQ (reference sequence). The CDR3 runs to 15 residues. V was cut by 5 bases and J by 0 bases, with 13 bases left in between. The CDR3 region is CASSDRGQLNTEAFF. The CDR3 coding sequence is TGTGCCAGCAGCGACCGGGGACAATTGAACACTGAAGCTTTCTTT. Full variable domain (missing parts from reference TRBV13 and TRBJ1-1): AAGVIQSPRHLIKEKRETATLKCYPIPRHDTVYWYQQGPGQDPQFLISFYEKMQSDKGSIPDRFSAQQFSDYHSELNMSSLELGDSALYFCASSDRGQLNTEAFFGQGTRLTVV.

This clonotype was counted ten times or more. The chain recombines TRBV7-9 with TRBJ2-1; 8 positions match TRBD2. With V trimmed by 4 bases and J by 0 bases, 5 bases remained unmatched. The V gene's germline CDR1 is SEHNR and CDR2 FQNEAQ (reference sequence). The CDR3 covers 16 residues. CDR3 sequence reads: CASSYSGGGSYNEQFF. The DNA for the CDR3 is TGTGCCAGCAGCTACAGCGGGGGCGGCTCCTACAATGAGCAGTTCTTC.

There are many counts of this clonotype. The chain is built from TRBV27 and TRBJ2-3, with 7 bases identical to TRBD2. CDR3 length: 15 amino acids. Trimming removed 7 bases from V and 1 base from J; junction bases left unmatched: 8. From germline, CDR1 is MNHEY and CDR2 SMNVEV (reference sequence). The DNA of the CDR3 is TGTGCCAGCACAGAAACTAGCGCGGGCACAGATACGCAGTATTTT. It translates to CASTETSAGTDTQYF.

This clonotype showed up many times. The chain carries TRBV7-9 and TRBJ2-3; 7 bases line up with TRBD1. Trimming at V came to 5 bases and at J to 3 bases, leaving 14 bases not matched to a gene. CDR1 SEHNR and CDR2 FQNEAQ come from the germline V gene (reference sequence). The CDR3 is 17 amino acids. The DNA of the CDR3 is TGTGCCAGCAGCCCCCCGATGGCCAGGGGGTCAACAGATACGCAGTATTTT. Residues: CASSPPMARGSTDTQYF.